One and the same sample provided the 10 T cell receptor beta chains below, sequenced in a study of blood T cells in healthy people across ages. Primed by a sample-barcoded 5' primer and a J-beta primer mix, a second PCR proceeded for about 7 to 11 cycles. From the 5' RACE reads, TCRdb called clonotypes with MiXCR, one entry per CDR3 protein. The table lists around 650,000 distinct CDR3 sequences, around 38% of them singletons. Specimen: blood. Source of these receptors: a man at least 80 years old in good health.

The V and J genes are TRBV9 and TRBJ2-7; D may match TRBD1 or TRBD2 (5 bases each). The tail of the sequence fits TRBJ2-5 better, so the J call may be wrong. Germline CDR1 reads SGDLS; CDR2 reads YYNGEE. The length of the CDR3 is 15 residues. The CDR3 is CASSALGRAGETQYF. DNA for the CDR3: TGTGCCAGCAGCGCGTTGGGCAGGGCGGGCGAGACCCAGTACTTC.

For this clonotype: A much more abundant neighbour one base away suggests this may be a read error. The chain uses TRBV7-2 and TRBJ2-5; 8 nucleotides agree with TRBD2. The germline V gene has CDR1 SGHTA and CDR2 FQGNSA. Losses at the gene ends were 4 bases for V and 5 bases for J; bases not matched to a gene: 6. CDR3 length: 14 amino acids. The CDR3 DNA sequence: TGTGCCAGCAGCTGGACTAGCAGGTCTGAGACCCAGTACTTC. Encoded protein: CASSWTSRSETQYF.

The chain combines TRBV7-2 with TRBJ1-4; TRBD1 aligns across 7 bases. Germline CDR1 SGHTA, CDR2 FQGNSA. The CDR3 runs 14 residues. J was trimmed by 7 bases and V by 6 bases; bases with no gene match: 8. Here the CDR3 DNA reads TGTGCCAGCAGTAAAGACAGGGTGGGTGAAAAACTGTTTTTT. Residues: CASSKDRVGEKLFF.

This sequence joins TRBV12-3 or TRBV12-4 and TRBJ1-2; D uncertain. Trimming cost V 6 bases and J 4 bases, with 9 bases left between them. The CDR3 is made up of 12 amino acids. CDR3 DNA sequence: TGTGCCAGCAGCCTTCGGAGCTATGGCTACACCTTC. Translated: CASSLRSYGYTF.

CDR3 DNA sequence: TGCAGTGCTAGGGGGGGGGCTTTCTCTAGCGGGAGGAACGAGCAGTACTTC. It specifies CSARGGAFSSGRNEQYF. The J gene is TRBJ2-7, the V gene TRBV20-1; TRBD2 agrees at 11 bases. This CDR3 is built from 17 residues. V trimming: 3 bases; J trimming: 5 bases; junction bases outside the gene matches: 15. The germline gives CDR1 DFQATT, CDR2 SNEGSKA (reference sequence).

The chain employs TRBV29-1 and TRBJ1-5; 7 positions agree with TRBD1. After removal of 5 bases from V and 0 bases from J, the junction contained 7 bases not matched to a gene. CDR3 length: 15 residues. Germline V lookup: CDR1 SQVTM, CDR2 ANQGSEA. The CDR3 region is CSVPGQNFSNQPQHF. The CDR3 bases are TGCAGCGTTCCGGGACAGAACTTTAGCAATCAGCCCCAGCATTTT.

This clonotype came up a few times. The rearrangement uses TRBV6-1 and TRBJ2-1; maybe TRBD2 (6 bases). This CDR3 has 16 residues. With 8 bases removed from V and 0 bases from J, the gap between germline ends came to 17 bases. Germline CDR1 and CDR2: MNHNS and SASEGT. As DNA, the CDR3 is TGTGCCAGCCGAGCTAAAGCGGGTCCCTCCTACAATGAGCAGTTCTTC. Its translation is CASRAKAGPSYNEQFF.

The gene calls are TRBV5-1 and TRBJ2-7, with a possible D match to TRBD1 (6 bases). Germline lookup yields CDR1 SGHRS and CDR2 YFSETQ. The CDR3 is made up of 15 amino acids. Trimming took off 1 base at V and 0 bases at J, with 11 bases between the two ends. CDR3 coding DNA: TGCGCCAGCAGCTTGTCCGGGACACACTCCTACGAGCAGTACTTC. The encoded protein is CASSLSGTHSYEQYF.

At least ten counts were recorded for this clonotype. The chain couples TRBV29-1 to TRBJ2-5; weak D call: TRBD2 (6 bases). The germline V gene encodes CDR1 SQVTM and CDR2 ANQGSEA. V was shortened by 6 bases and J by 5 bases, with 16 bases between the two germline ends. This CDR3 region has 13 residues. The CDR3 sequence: CSVRGSAGETQYF. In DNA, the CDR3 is TGCAGCGTGCGAGGTTCGGCGGGGGAGACCCAGTACTTC.

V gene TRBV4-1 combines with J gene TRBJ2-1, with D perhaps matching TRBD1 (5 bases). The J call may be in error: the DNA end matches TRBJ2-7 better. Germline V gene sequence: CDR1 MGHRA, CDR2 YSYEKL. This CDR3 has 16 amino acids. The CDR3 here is CASSQVRVGTHNEQYF. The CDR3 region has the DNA TGCGCCAGCAGCCAGGTCAGGGTCGGAACACACAATGAGCAGTACTTC.